The 19 T cell receptor beta chains presented below share a single source sample, sequenced in a study of shared clonotypes between healthy human individuals. Using immunoSEQ multiplex PCR, the repertoire was profiled, and TCRdb retains in-frame clones only, with some absent. The sample shows 2 million to 2.5 million clones, 90% to 96% of them seen only once. Sequenced input: naive CD4+ T cells sorted from blood. Sample subset: CD45RA+ positively selected. These receptors all come from a man aged 18-30 years in good health.

The V gene is TRBV2, the J gene TRBJ1-4; D may be TRBD1 (5 bases). From germline, CDR1 is SNHLY and CDR2 FYNNEI. The germline V and J ends were trimmed by 3 bases and 8 bases, with 13 bases remaining between them. CDR3 length: 14 residues. CDR3 sequence reads: CASSDWGQQEKLFF. The DNA for the CDR3 is TGTGCCAGCAGTGATTGGGGCCAGCAAGAAAAACTGTTTTTT.

The chain is built from TRBV7-9 and TRBJ1-6; D is ambiguous. Per germline, CDR1 SEHNR and CDR2 FQNEAQ (reference sequence). V was clipped by 4 bases and J by 6 bases, with 13 bases between them. This CDR3 spans 15 amino acids. CDR3 in DNA: TGTGCCAGCAGCTCTCCCTCGAGTACTAATTCACCCCTCCACTTT. Its translation: CASSSPSSTNSPLHF.

The chain is built from TRBV5-4 and TRBJ1-6; tentatively, D is TRBD1 (5 bases). Trimming shortened V by 0 bases and J by 8 bases, and 9 bases separated the two germline ends. Germline CDR1 SGHNT, CDR2 YYREEE (reference sequence). The CDR3 totals 14 residues. The CDR3 loop reads CASSLVGQDSPLHF. The CDR3 DNA sequence: TGTGCCAGCAGCTTGGTGGGGCAGGATTCACCCCTCCACTTT.

The chain joins TRBV20-1 to TRBJ2-1; 8 nucleotides agree with TRBD1. The V and J ends lost 2 bases and 15 bases, in that order; junction bases with no gene match: 6. The CDR3 is 11 amino acids. Germline V lookup: CDR1 DFQATT, CDR2 SNEGSKA (reference sequence). The CDR3: CSARPGQGWFF. The CDR3 DNA sequence: TGCAGTGCTAGACCAGGACAGGGATGGTTCTTC.

CDR3 in DNA: TGCGCCAGCAGCTTGGACCGCAGCGAGCAGTACTTC. Protein sequence: CASSLDRSEQYF. This chain links TRBV5-1 with TRBJ2-7, with unresolved D. In germline, CDR1 is SGHRS, CDR2 YFSETQ. Trimming pared 0 bases from V and 6 bases from J, leaving 7 bases between. The CDR3 covers 12 residues.

The chain links TRBV7-2 to TRBJ2-7; D is unresolved. V dropped 5 bases and J dropped 6 bases, with 8 bases sitting between them. The germline CDR1 and CDR2 sequences are SGHTA and FQGNSA. The CDR3 length is 11 residues. CDR3 coding DNA: TGTGCCAGCAGCACTGTGCGCGAGCAGTACTTC. Translation gives CASSTVREQYF.

The chain joins TRBV19 to TRBJ1-1; 7 bases are shared with TRBD1. V lost 5 bases, J lost 4 bases, and 10 bases stayed unmatched. This CDR3 is built from 15 residues. CDR1 LNHDA and CDR2 SQIVND come from the germline V gene (reference sequence). In DNA form, the CDR3 reads TGTGCCAGTAGTGTTAACAGGGGTGTAGGCACTGAAGCTTTCTTT. Translated, it gives CASSVNRGVGTEAFF.

This clone was seen a handful of times. The rearrangement joins TRBV6-5 to TRBJ1-2; D not certain. Germline V gene lookup returns CDR1 MNHEY and CDR2 SVGAGI. This CDR3 has 13 residues. V was clipped by 0 bases and J by 7 bases, with 9 bases between them. The CDR3 spells CASSYSGLGGYTF. The CDR3 DNA is TGTGCCAGCAGTTACTCGGGTCTTGGTGGCTACACCTTC.

This chain links TRBV6-1 with TRBJ2-7; a possible D gene is TRBD2 (6 bases). CDR3 length: 14 residues. Trimming stripped 2 bases from V and 5 bases from J, with 13 bases between. Germline CDR1 reads MNHNS; CDR2 reads SASEGT. In DNA form, the CDR3 reads TGTGCCAGCAGTGAATTAAGACTAGGAAACGAGCAGTACTTC. This translates into CASSELRLGNEQYF.

To note about this clone: The sample carries other DNA sequences with the same CDR3. The chain recombines TRBV5-1 with TRBJ1-4, with D unresolved. Germline CDR1 SGHRS, CDR2 YFSETQ. The length of the CDR3 is 15 residues. V shed 0 bases and J shed 5 bases, with 11 bases lying between them. CDR3 residues: CASSLEGGPNEKLFF. DNA of the CDR3: TGCGCCAGCAGCTTGGAGGGCGGCCCGAATGAAAAACTGTTTTTT. The entire variable domain, with the rest obtained from reference TRBV5-1 and TRBJ1-4, is as follows: KAGVTQTPRYLIKTRGQQVTLSCSPISGHRSVSWYQQTPGQGLQFLFEYFSETQRNKGNFPGRFSGRQFSNSRSEMNVSTLELGDSALYLCASSLEGGPNEKLFFGSGTQLSVL.

In DNA, the CDR3 is TGTGCCAGCAGACCGGGGGGTTGGGAGACGGGAGGAAACACCATATATTTT. This encodes CASRPGGWETGGNTIYF. V and J are TRBV28 and TRBJ1-3; D possibly corresponds to TRBD1 (5 bases). The V gene lost 6 bases and the J gene lost 4 bases, with 22 bases spanning the gap. Germline V gives CDR1 MDHEN, CDR2 SYDVKM. This CDR3 region has 17 residues.

About this clone: Within the sample, other DNA sequences also encode this same CDR3. The chain combines TRBV6-5 with TRBJ1-6; no firm D call. Trimming stripped 0 bases from V and 5 bases from J, with 8 bases between. The germline V gene encodes CDR1 MNHEY and CDR2 SVGAGI. The CDR3 sequence is 15 residues long. In nucleotides, the CDR3 is TGTGCCAGCAGTTACTCACGGCAGAATAATTCACCCCTCCACTTT. This encodes CASSYSRQNNSPLHF.

V is TRBV4-1 and J is TRBJ1-1; TRBD1 is a possible D gene (5 bases). The germline V and J ends were trimmed by 2 bases and 10 bases, with 17 bases remaining between them. Germline CDR1 and CDR2: MGHRA and YSYEKL. The CDR3 spans 14 residues. CDR3: CASSQLRGSGRAFF. The CDR3 DNA follows: TGCGCCAGCAGCCAACTGAGGGGCTCAGGGAGAGCTTTCTTT.

Turning to this clone: At one of its ends the junction is not consistent with the germline gene, which may arise from a read error. The chain couples TRBV7-9 to TRBJ1-2; perhaps TRBD1 as D (6 bases). The CDR3 is made up of 11 amino acids. Germline CDR1 is SEHNR and CDR2 is FQNEAQ (reference sequence). DNA of the CDR3: TGTGCCAGCAGCTTAGAAGGGGGTAGCTTCTTC. It codes for CASSLEGGSFF.

The V and J genes are TRBV4-1 and TRBJ1-4; D is perhaps TRBD1 (5 bases). The CDR3 has 16 amino acids. V gave up 2 bases and J gave up 2 bases, with 12 bases separating them. Germline-derived CDR1 and CDR2 are MGHRA and YSYEKL. CDR3 protein: CASSQNGGTTNEKLFF. As DNA, the CDR3 is TGCGCCAGCAGCCAAAATGGAGGGACGACTAATGAAAAACTGTTTTTT.

This chain joins TRBV6-6 and TRBJ2-2; 9 nucleotides match TRBD1. Germline trimming cut 5 bases from V and 6 bases from J; bases unmatched to any gene: 4. The CDR3 is 14 amino acids. The V gene's germline CDR1 is MNHNY and CDR2 SVGAGI (reference sequence). CDR3 region: CASSRDRAPGELFF. The CDR3 DNA follows: TGTGCCAGCAGTCGGGACAGGGCTCCCGGGGAGCTGTTTTTT.

This sequence joins TRBV28 and TRBJ2-7, with TRBD2 matching over 8 bases. V lost 8 bases, J lost 0 bases, and 6 bases stayed unmatched. Looked up from germline, CDR1 is MDHEN and CDR2 is SYDVKM. The CDR3 runs 14 residues. The CDR3: CASVREGGSYEQYF. In DNA, the CDR3 is TGTGCCAGCGTCCGGGAGGGAGGCTCCTACGAGCAGTACTTC.

The chain joins TRBV4-1 to TRBJ2-7, with TRBD1 matching 7 bases. CDR3 length: 17 residues. CDR1 and CDR2 from the germline V gene are MGHRA and YSYEKL. The V segment lost 0 bases and the J segment 3 bases; nucleotides outside the gene matches: 11. Here the CDR3 reads CASSQDPPRQGVYEQYF. CDR3 DNA: TGCGCCAGCAGCCAAGATCCCCCTAGGCAGGGGGTCTACGAGCAGTACTTC.

Comment on this clone: The same CDR3 arises from other DNA sequences in this sample as well. The V gene is TRBV28, the J gene TRBJ2-7; a possible D gene is TRBD1 (5 bases). In germline, CDR1 is MDHEN, CDR2 SYDVKM. The V gene lost 6 bases and the J gene lost 2 bases, with 8 bases spanning the gap. The CDR3 runs to 12 residues. CDR3 DNA sequence: TGTGCCAGCAGCCTAGGGGCCTACGAGCAGTACTTC. Translating it yields CASSLGAYEQYF.